The 8 T cell receptor beta chains in this list originate from one sample, sequenced in a study of sequential checkpoint blockade in melanoma. Documented treatment: randomized to nivolumab then ipilimumab (arm A) or the reverse (arm B). Repertoires were generated with immunoSEQ multiplex PCR, while TCRdb's copy carries only in-frame clones and drops some. Among around 16,000 clones listed, approximately 80% were seen once. This specimen was CD8+ T cells sorted from blood (inferred from file names), taken from a patient given nivolumab and ipilimumab in sequence. These receptors all come from a human donor with melanoma.

J is TRBJ2-5 and V is TRBV7-2; weak D call: TRBD2 (5 bases). The V gene lost 1 base and the J gene lost 5 bases, with 11 bases spanning the gap. The CDR3 covers 14 residues. CDR1 and CDR2 (germline): SGHTA, FQGNSA. DNA of the CDR3: TGTGCCAGCAGCTTAGTGATAGCGACGGAGACCCAGTACTTC. It encodes CASSLVIATETQYF.

Worth noting for this clone: The likely explanation is a read error, given a far larger clone one base away. The chain has TRBV1 and TRBJ2-7; whether TRBD1, the table's D call, matches the DNA was not checked. TRBV1 has pseudogene status. This CDR3 is 15 amino acids long. Written as DNA, the CDR3 is TGCACCAGCAGCCTTAACAGGGCACTTACCTACGAGCAGTACTTC. Its protein product is CTSSLNRALTYEQYF.

The genes are TRBV11-2 and TRBJ2-5; no firm D call. Trimming left V 5 bases short and J 2 bases short, with 15 bases between. This CDR3 region has 15 residues. Germline CDR1 SGHAT, CDR2 FQNNGV. DNA for the CDR3: TGTGCCAGCAGCCCTGAGGTCGCCCCACAAGAGACCCAGTACTTC. This codes for CASSPEVAPQETQYF. Full variable domain (rest looked up from reference TRBV11-2 and TRBJ2-5): EAGVAQSPRYKIIEKRQSVAFWCNPISGHATLYWYQQILGQGPKLLIQFQNNGVVDDSQLPKDRFSAERLKGVDSTLKIQPAKLEDSAVYLCASSPEVAPQETQYFGPGTRLLVL.

The chain couples TRBV19 to TRBJ2-7, with D tentatively TRBD1 (5 bases). Trimming cost V 6 bases and J 0 bases, with 18 bases left between them. CDR3 length equals 16 residues. The V gene's germline CDR1 is LNHDA and CDR2 SQIVND (reference sequence). CDR3 in amino acids: CASSAAGYNPSYEQYF. The CDR3 nucleotides are TGTGCCAGTAGCGCAGCAGGGTATAATCCCTCCTACGAGCAGTACTTC.

V gene TRBV27 combines with J gene TRBJ1-6; a weak D match, TRBD1 (6 bases). The germline CDR1 and CDR2 sequences are MNHEY and SMNVEV (reference sequence). The CDR3 contains 15 residues. V gave up 5 bases and J gave up 7 bases, with 15 bases separating them. DNA for the CDR3: TGTGCCAGCAGTCAGTGGCAGGGGTTGAATTCACCCCTCCACTTT. This encodes CASSQWQGLNSPLHF.

This clone was seen once. The CDR3 nucleotides are TGCGCCAGCAGCCCCATTGACAGGTTCACAGATACGCAGTATTTT. This encodes CASSPIDRFTDTQYF. The V gene is TRBV5-1, the J gene TRBJ2-3, with D perhaps TRBD1 (6 bases). Germline CDR1 SGHRS, CDR2 YFSETQ. There are 15 residues in the CDR3. Trimming cost V 4 bases and J 2 bases, with 14 bases left between them. Supplemented by reference TRBV5-1 and TRBJ2-3, the full variable domain reads KAGVTQTPRYLIKTRGQQVTLSCSPISGHRSVSWYQQTPGQGLQFLFEYFSETQRNKGNFPGRFSGRQFSNSRSEMNVSTLELGDSALYLCASSPIDRFTDTQYFGPGTRLTVL.

V gene TRBV29-1 combines with J gene TRBJ1-2; D is possibly TRBD1 (6 bases). The CDR3 runs to 12 residues. The V end lost 4 bases, the J end lost 5 bases, and 11 bases lay between the germline ends. CDR1 SQVTM and CDR2 ANQGSEA come from the germline V gene. This CDR3 is CSVAAGEYGYTF. The CDR3 nucleotides are TGCAGCGTTGCGGCAGGGGAATATGGCTACACCTTC.

V gene TRBV6-6 combines with J gene TRBJ1-1, with D perhaps matching TRBD1 (5 bases). Looked up from germline, CDR1 is MNHNY and CDR2 is SVGAGI (reference sequence). This CDR3 spans 14 amino acids. V was pared by 4 bases and J by 5 bases, with 14 bases between. CDR3 nucleotides: TGTGCCAGCAGTTCTACGGGGGGGTATACTGAAGCTTTCTTT. Translation gives CASSSTGGYTEAFF.